This T cell receptor (beta chain) is from a study of cytomegalovirus exposure and HLA in healthy donors (dated by TCRdb to 2016 to 2017). General notes on the study: An earlier analysis of some 500 of the donors reported about 250 Gb of sequence data and around 110 million unique TCR beta sequences from 150 million to 200 million T cells. An early release covering 550 to 700 HLA-typed donors comprised approximately 300 gigabases of sequencing data and around 80 million unique TCR sequences. Of the roughly 420 genotyped donors, over 80% were placed in the genetic ancestry cluster associated with self-reported Caucasian donors. The study aimed to test whether signatures of past pathogen exposure could be identified by cataloging public T cell receptors. The T cell repertoires of about 700 subjects were profiled by immunosequencing and related to cytomegalovirus serostatus. In addition to the first cohort of several hundred subjects, a separate validation cohort of around 110 different subjects was used. To predict cytomegalovirus infection status, the study combined high-throughput TCR immunosequencing, statistical association of individual TCRs with disease status, and machine learning. A later analysis re-examined previously published TCR beta repertoires from just over 650 donors and added high-resolution HLA genotyping to investigate patterns of TCR occurrence. In the later analysis, no new phenotypic data were used to find candidate immune exposures; instead, reliance was placed on TCR beta sequences and their occurrence across donors. To decide whether each TCR beta V gene segment behaved as functional or pseudogenic, an earlier analysis of some 600 of the donors relied on high-throughput TCR beta sequencing. Alongside the repertoire data, information on donor age, sex, ethnicity and CMV serostatus was compiled. Genome-wide SNP genotypes for about three fifths of the roughly 670 donors were used in a later genetic analysis, which treated that subset as a discovery cohort. All discovery cohort repertoires had been generated on a single sequencing platform. Class I and class II HLA loci were covered by the typing at four-digit resolution. Typing coverage varied by locus: about 620-640 donors for A, B, C, DRB1 and DQB1; approximately 520 for DQA1; approximately 610 for DPA1; around 450 for DPB1. A handful of DR-DQ haplotypes were handled as single units for association and clustering because linkage in the cohort was strong. Among almost 400 genotyped donors of the cohort, an average of 235,054 unique TCR beta nucleotide sequences were sequenced per donor, approximately 20% of them non-productive. The paper as a whole reports these results and caveats: Three of the identified cytomegalovirus-associated TCR beta chains were confirmed in vitro to be specific for cytomegalovirus antigens. The cohort was sequenced for TCR beta chains only, and without alpha or paired-chain data the features that could be detected were limited. Roughly uniform sequencing depth across donors was assumed in presence/absence analyses, although this assumption may not hold. In a later analysis, HLA-associated TCR beta chains showed more clonal expansion and lower generation probabilities than non-associated chains that were equally common. The classifier was reported to diagnose cytomegalovirus status with high specificity and sensitivity in both the original cohort and the validation cohort. A further reported finding was that TCR beta sequences accurately predicted the HLA-A and HLA-B alleles for most subjects in the first cohort. A later analysis found that most CMV-associated TCR beta chains appeared HLA-restricted, with HLA associations seemingly driven largely by CMV exposure. In a later analysis, the rate of TCR association differed among HLA loci, with DRB1 alleles having the most associated TCRs and HLA-C alleles having the fewest. In the study, about 150 TCR beta chains were listed as associated with cytomegalovirus. Because some donors lacked HLA typing at each locus, the association tests relied only on the typed subset. A later analysis associated roughly 17,000 TCR beta sequences with specific HLA alleles at a false discovery rate of 0.05. For the cohort, immune exposure information was limited to CMV serostatus. Because the 87-base-pair reads could not distinguish some IMGT-functional V segments, including TRBV6-2 and TRBV6-3, those segments were excluded. According to the authors, the approach could potentially be generalized to other disease states and immunological phenotypes. Broadly in line with IMGT annotations, most TCR beta V segments showed up in productive rearrangements about 87% or about 30% of the time in an earlier analysis of 587 of the donors. A cluster of highly shared sequence variants was judged likely to represent a technical artifact of the sequencing pipeline. When HLA alleles, especially DR and DQ, strongly co-occurred, attributing TCR associations to individual alleles was difficult. Linkage disequilibrium might explain the correlated functional status among segregating V segments, but an unknown experimental factor could not be ruled out. Because counts were too low, some 17 rarely observed V segments, including chromosome 9 orphons, were excluded from the earlier analysis of 587 of the donors. V-gene and J-gene trimming of TCR beta chains was associated with a missense DCLRE1C variant in a later genetic analysis, and the association was replicated in an independent cohort. Most TCR sequences were observed very rarely across donors, whereas some public TCRs were present in many individuals. A later analysis reported that several top co-occurrence clusters appeared linked to parvovirus B19, influenza, CMV and Epstein-Barr virus. According to a later genetic analysis, donors in an Asian-associated ancestry cluster had fewer N-insertions in productive TCRs than the roughly 700-donor mean.

The cohort comprised 550 to 700 healthy bone marrow donors. All cohort members were sampled while nominally healthy, although unrecorded immune exposures were likely present. The donor tested CMV seropositive and was one of the 289 seropositive cohort members. A peripheral blood sample was collected from each donor, and TCR beta sequencing was performed on peripheral blood mononuclear cells. The Qiagen DNeasy Blood Extraction Kit was used to extract genomic DNA from the blood cell samples. Note on this clone: Which antigen it targets is not known. No quality values exist for individual bases; no much larger clone is one base distant.

Receptor amplification or capture employed the immunoSEQ multiplex PCR assay. For the multiplex PCR, a mixture combining 60 forward primers for TCR Vbeta segments and 13 reverse primers for TCR Jbeta segments was used. The CDR3 region of rearranged TCR beta genes was amplified from genomic DNA by a multiplex PCR assay. The amplified TCR beta libraries were sequenced on the Illumina HiSeq System as 87-base-pair reads. Processing in the source paper ran as follows. A later analysis tallied roughly 80 million unique TCR beta chains across the 700 or so repertoires, and about 12 million of those chains were shared by two or more donors. Raw reads were error-corrected and collapsed into unique sequences by a nearest-neighbor algorithm in which closely related sequences were merged to remove PCR and sequencing errors. V, D and J gene segments were assigned by aligning CDR3 sequences to IMGT reference sequences. For a sequence to be retained, at least a six-nucleotide match to both a V gene segment and a J gene segment was required. Rearrangements were classified as productive when the CDR3 lacked stop codons and remained in frame with V and J, and all other rearrangements were classified as non-productive. Following IMGT convention, CDR3 was defined as the stretch from the second conserved V-encoded cysteine up to the conserved J-encoded phenylalanine. The earlier analysis of about 620 of the donors excluded sequences that lacked an unambiguous match to a single V gene segment. In an earlier analysis of 450 to 750 of the donors, a V segment was called functional when productive rearrangements were above 56.7%, and segregating when the standard deviation between donors exceeded 5%. A statistical classification framework was built to diagnose cytomegalovirus status from the catalog of TCR beta chain sequences. V and J gene assignment, in a later analysis, came from comparing TCR nucleotide sequences with IMGT/GENE-DB human TR gene sequences. Using the TCRdist pipeline, a later analysis assigned CDR3 sequences along with most-parsimonious VDJ recombination scenarios. A later analysis defined each TCR beta chain by its CDR3 amino acid sequence plus V-gene family, and excluded reads lacking a unique V-gene family. As a way to deal with suspected cross-contamination and a sequencing artifact, a later analysis dropped 500 to 700 nucleotide sequences that were highly shared and had low generation probability. For each public chain, a later analysis derived a clonal expansion index from normalized ranks of inferred template counts within each repertoire. A later analysis computed generation probabilities with a VDJ recombination model fitted to out-of-frame rearrangements, and checked the results against IGoR. A later analysis scored TCR-TCR, TCR-HLA and TCR-CMV co-occurrence with hypergeometric tests, applying a repertoire-size bias correction to TCR pairs. In a later analysis, false discovery rates were estimated by permuting HLA or CMV assignments 20 times. A later analysis grouped co-occurring TCRs with DBSCAN, adding TCRdist sequence similarity when clustering within HLA-allele-positive subsets. For co-occurrence clustering, repertoires with fewer than 30,000 or more than 120,000 public chains were excluded, along with roughly 5 repertoires with anomalous nucleotide sharing. TCRdb provides this immuneACCESS table in a form limited to in-frame rearrangements. Some clones are lacking; in checked studies, under half of them reflect an unresolved V gene, and why the rest are absent is not known. V and J calls and clone size follow that table, whereas D and trimming were derived from the DNA. This sample gives 200,000 or so clones in total; 84% of them show up just once. Of the sample, 2% to 3% is held by the ten largest clones.

The germline V gene (reference sequence) supplies CDR1 LNHDA and CDR2 SQIVND. Germline trimming: 3 bases from V, 1 base from J; junction bases outside gene matches: 5. Including cysteine and phenylalanine, the CDR3 has 16 amino acids. The CDR3 DNA has 48 bases and is translated from base 1. Sequences were obtained from PBMCs. The origin of this receptor is a woman aged 50 to 60 in good health and CMV-seropositive. The rearrangement combines TRBV19 with TRBJ2-7; TRBD2 matches 11 bases in the middle. The DNA is as follows: TGTGCCAGTAGTATTAGCGGGACTAGCGGATCCTACGAGCAGTACTTC. Protein translation: CASSISGTSGSYEQYF.